This entry lists 9 T cell receptor beta chains sequenced from one sample in a study of blood T cell repertoires in COVID-19. Method: immunoSEQ multiplex PCR; TCRdb's copy keeps in-frame clones and lacks some. The data contain over 300,000 clones, approximately 88% of them seen just once; the ten biggest clones take up under 6.5%. Material for sequencing was peripheral blood. The source is a man between 18 and 35 years old who had recovered from COVID-19.

The rearrangement uses TRBV6-5 and TRBJ2-7; 7 bases align to TRBD1. Trimming at V came to 1 base and at J to 6 bases, leaving 3 bases not matched to a gene. There are 13 residues in the CDR3. The germline gives CDR1 MNHEY, CDR2 SVGAGI. CDR3: CASSYLSGGEQYF. In DNA, the CDR3 is TGTGCCAGCAGTTACTTGTCAGGGGGCGAGCAGTACTTC.

CDR3 DNA: TGTGCCAGCAGCCCCCAGGCGGGGTCCTACGAGCAGTACTTC. Translation: CASSPQAGSYEQYF. J is TRBJ2-7 and V is TRBV5-4, with a weak D call TRBD2 (6 bases). This CDR3 is 14 amino acids long. Germline loops: CDR1 SGHNT, CDR2 YYREEE (reference sequence). V was trimmed by 4 bases and J by 1 base, leaving 12 bases between them.

V usage is TRBV2 and J usage is TRBJ1-4; 7 positions match TRBD1. CDR3 length: 15 amino acids. Trimming cost V 0 bases and J 5 bases; bases outside gene matches: 3. Germline V CDR1 and CDR2: SNHLY, FYNNEI. The CDR3 loop is CASSEADRANEKLFF. CDR3 DNA sequence: TGTGCCAGCAGTGAAGCTGACAGGGCGAATGAAAAACTGTTTTTT.

The V call is TRBV4-1, the J call TRBJ2-7, with TRBD1 identical over 11 bases. Unmatched junction bases numbered 5, after V lost 2 bases and J lost 2 bases. This CDR3 has 16 residues. CDR1 is MGHRA, CDR2 YSYEKL, per germline. This CDR3 is CASSQKAGQGAYEQYF. CDR3 bases: TGCGCCAGCAGCCAAAAGGCGGGACAGGGGGCCTACGAGCAGTACTTC.

This clone turned up a few times. The CDR3 reads CASSESQTSTVVNTEAFF. The DNA for the CDR3 is TGTGCCAGCAGTGAATCCCAAACATCGACAGTGGTGAACACTGAAGCTTTCTTT. This sequence joins TRBV25-1 and TRBJ1-1, with D perhaps TRBD1 (5 bases). This CDR3 is 18 amino acids long. Germline V CDR1 and CDR2: MGHDK, SYGVNS. V was shortened by 1 base and J by 0 bases, with 18 bases between the two germline ends.

The V and J genes are TRBV19 and TRBJ2-1; 7 bases are a match to TRBD1. The CDR3 contains 17 residues. Per germline, CDR1 LNHDA and CDR2 SQIVND (reference sequence). The ends lost 6 bases at V and 9 bases at J; junction bases unmatched: 20. The CDR3 nucleotides are TGTGCCAGTAGCGAATTAACCCCAGGGGGACGCTGGGGTGAGCAGTTCTTC. Its translation is CASSELTPGGRWGEQFF.

The rearrangement joins TRBV12-5 to TRBJ2-3; 9 bases map to TRBD1. The CDR3 covers 14 residues. With V trimmed by 4 bases and J by 6 bases, 5 bases remained unmatched. The germline CDR1 and CDR2 sequences are LGHNT and FRNRAP. The CDR3 coding sequence is TGTGCTAGTGGTTCCGGGACAGGGTGGGATACGCAGTATTTT. Residues: CASGSGTGWDTQYF.

The V gene is TRBV27, the J gene TRBJ1-5, with D uncertain. The CDR3 totals 15 residues. Deletions cut 2 bases from V and 4 bases from J, with 12 bases between. CDR1 and CDR2 (germline): MNHEY, SMNVEV (reference sequence). CDR3 DNA: TGTGCCAGCAGTTTAGAAGCTTCCCTTAATCAGCCCCAGCATTTT. Translated, it gives CASSLEASLNQPQHF.

As regards this clone: One end of the junction is discordant with germline, which a read error may explain. The V gene is TRBV20-1, the J gene TRBJ2-1; D is unclear. Germline V gene sequence: CDR1 DFQATT, CDR2 SNEGSKA (reference sequence). CDR3 length: 10 amino acids. The CDR3 DNA follows: TGCAGTGCGAGAGTCGATGAGCAGTTCTTC. Its protein is CSARVDEQFF.